The rows below give T cell receptor beta chains drawn from one sample of a study of T cell responses to AZD1222 COVID-19 vaccine. Data came from immunoSEQ multiplex PCR; TCRdb stores just in-frame clones and leaves some out. The top ten clones hold roughly 5% of a sample with 90,000 to 120,000 clones, 87% of them seen once. The sample consisted of peripheral blood, taken 28 days after the second AZD1222 dose. These receptors were collected from an adult who received the AZD1222 COVID-19 vaccine. Each CDR3 is given with its conserved first and last residue. The order of the fields is V gene, D gene, clone size, J gene, CDR3 protein, CDR3 DNA. D genes are given only for firm matches. The size of a clone is reported for some rows only, either as once, few or many, or as a class for expanded clones.

v_call: TRBV7-2; d_call: -; clone_size: -; j_call: TRBJ2-7; cdr3_aa: CASSSGPTYEQYF; cdr3_nt: TGTGCCAGCAGCTCCGGGCCCACCTACGAGCAGTACTTC
v_call: TRBV5-6; d_call: TRBD1; clone_size: -; j_call: TRBJ2-2; cdr3_aa: CASSSYRGANTGELFF; cdr3_nt: TGTGCCAGCAGCTCGTACAGGGGAGCGAACACCGGGGAGCTGTTTTTT
v_call: TRBV27; d_call: TRBD2; clone_size: -; j_call: TRBJ2-1; cdr3_aa: CASSLIAGTTYNEQFF; cdr3_nt: TGTGCCAGCAGTTTAATAGCGGGGACAACCTACAATGAGCAGTTCTTC
v_call: TRBV19; d_call: -; clone_size: -; j_call: TRBJ2-1; cdr3_aa: CASRVAGSYNEQFF; cdr3_nt: TGTGCCAGTAGAGTTGCGGGGTCATACAATGAGCAGTTCTTC
v_call: TRBV5-4; d_call: TRBD2; clone_size: -; j_call: TRBJ2-7; cdr3_aa: CATYPASGGGEQYF; cdr3_nt: TGTGCCACGTATCCGGCTAGCGGGGGTGGCGAGCAGTACTTC
v_call: TRBV30; d_call: TRBD1; clone_size: -; j_call: TRBJ2-1; cdr3_aa: CAWSPTDRVNEQFF; cdr3_nt: TGTGCCTGGAGCCCCACTGACAGGGTCAATGAGCAGTTCTTC
v_call: TRBV28; d_call: -; clone_size: -; j_call: TRBJ2-3; cdr3_aa: CASSFPGAGTDTQYF; cdr3_nt: TGTGCCAGCAGTTTTCCAGGGGCGGGGACAGATACGCAGTATTTT
v_call: TRBV28; d_call: -; clone_size: -; j_call: TRBJ2-1; cdr3_aa: CASSPSSWDEQFF; cdr3_nt: TGTGCCAGCAGCCCATCGTCATGGGATGAGCAGTTCTTC
v_call: TRBV7-2; d_call: TRBD1; clone_size: -; j_call: TRBJ1-1; cdr3_aa: CASSLQGADTEAFF; cdr3_nt: TGTGCCAGCAGCTTACAGGGGGCGGACACTGAAGCTTTCTTT
v_call: TRBV3-1/TRBV3-2; d_call: -; clone_size: once; j_call: TRBJ2-5; cdr3_aa: CASSLRGGRETQYF; cdr3_nt: TGTGCCAGCAGTTTAAGGGGTGGGCGAGAGACCCAGTACTTC
v_call: TRBV6-2/TRBV6-3; d_call: -; clone_size: -; j_call: TRBJ2-7; cdr3_aa: CATRPLAMSSYEQYF; cdr3_nt: TGTGCCACCCGCCCTTTAGCAATGAGCTCCTACGAGCAGTACTTC
v_call: TRBV7-2; d_call: -; clone_size: -; j_call: TRBJ1-1; cdr3_aa: CASSLQGFSNTEAFF; cdr3_nt: TGTGCCAGCAGCTTACAGGGATTTAGTAACACTGAAGCTTTCTTT
v_call: TRBV19; d_call: -; clone_size: -; j_call: TRBJ1-2; cdr3_aa: CASSSTVTGQAYRSSYGYTF; cdr3_nt: TGTGCCAGTAGCTCCACCGTCACAGGGCAGGCATACCGATCGTCCTATGGCTACACCTTC
v_call: TRBV5-1; d_call: -; clone_size: -; j_call: TRBJ1-5; cdr3_aa: CASSFNSDSNQPQHF; cdr3_nt: TGCGCCAGCAGCTTTAACTCCGATAGCAATCAGCCCCAGCATTTT
v_call: TRBV18; d_call: TRBD1; clone_size: -; j_call: TRBJ2-5; cdr3_aa: CASSWDRQETQYF; cdr3_nt: TGTGCCAGCTCGTGGGACAGACAAGAGACCCAGTACTTC
v_call: TRBV5-5; d_call: -; clone_size: -; j_call: TRBJ2-7; cdr3_aa: CASSRMGPTYEQYF; cdr3_nt: TGTGCCAGCAGCCGGATGGGTCCTACCTACGAGCAGTACTTC
v_call: TRBV30; d_call: -; clone_size: -; j_call: TRBJ2-2; cdr3_aa: CAWSVLTVGELFF; cdr3_nt: TGTGCCTGGAGTGTACTGACTGTCGGGGAGCTGTTTTTT
v_call: TRBV3-1/TRBV3-2; d_call: TRBD1; clone_size: -; j_call: TRBJ2-7; cdr3_aa: CASSQASVSDRAYEQYF; cdr3_nt: TGTGCCAGCAGCCAGGCCTCAGTTTCGGACAGGGCCTACGAGCAGTACTTC
v_call: TRBV12-3/TRBV12-4; d_call: -; clone_size: once; j_call: TRBJ1-1; cdr3_aa: CASIRTGRSEAFF; cdr3_nt: TGTGCCAGCATACGGACGGGGAGGTCTGAAGCTTTCTTT
v_call: TRBV3-1/TRBV3-2; d_call: -; clone_size: -; j_call: TRBJ1-2; cdr3_aa: CASSHGGANYGYTF; cdr3_nt: TGTGCCAGCAGCCACGGGGGGGCAAACTATGGCTACACCTTC
v_call: TRBV29-1; d_call: -; clone_size: -; j_call: TRBJ1-3; cdr3_aa: CSVAGQLSGNTIYF; cdr3_nt: TGCAGCGTTGCGGGCCAGCTCTCTGGAAACACCATATATTTT
v_call: TRBV6-6; d_call: -; clone_size: -; j_call: TRBJ1-1; cdr3_aa: CASSYPAGTVNTEAFF; cdr3_nt: TGTGCCAGCAGTTACCCTGCTGGGACGGTGAACACTGAAGCTTTCTTT
v_call: TRBV18; d_call: -; clone_size: -; j_call: TRBJ1-2; cdr3_aa: CASSPRGPKGSYGYTF; cdr3_nt: TGTGCCAGCTCACCACGGGGACCTAAGGGATCCTATGGCTACACCTTC
v_call: TRBV6-5; d_call: TRBD1; clone_size: -; j_call: TRBJ1-5; cdr3_aa: CASSWTGYHQPQHF; cdr3_nt: TGTGCCAGCAGTTGGACAGGGTATCATCAGCCCCAGCATTTT
v_call: TRBV6-2/TRBV6-3; d_call: TRBD1; clone_size: once; j_call: TRBJ2-7; cdr3_aa: CASSFTGDWYEQYF; cdr3_nt: TGTGCCAGCAGTTTCACAGGGGATTGGTACGAGCAGTACTTC
v_call: TRBV27; d_call: TRBD1; clone_size: -; j_call: TRBJ1-6; cdr3_aa: CASSLTGNGNSPLHF; cdr3_nt: TGTGCCAGCAGTTTGACAGGGAACGGGAATTCACCCCTCCACTTT
v_call: TRBV19; d_call: TRBD1; clone_size: -; j_call: TRBJ1-5; cdr3_aa: CASSKTGVGQPQHF; cdr3_nt: TGTGCCAGTAGTAAAACAGGGGTCGGTCAGCCCCAGCATTTT
v_call: TRBV2; d_call: -; clone_size: -; j_call: TRBJ2-3; cdr3_aa: CASRFTHSTDTQYF; cdr3_nt: TGTGCCAGCAGATTCACTCACAGCACAGATACGCAGTATTTT
v_call: TRBV27; d_call: -; clone_size: -; j_call: TRBJ2-2; cdr3_aa: CASSLWQGEAGELFF; cdr3_nt: TGTGCCAGCAGTTTGTGGCAGGGGGAGGCCGGGGAGCTGTTTTTT
v_call: TRBV7-2; d_call: TRBD2; clone_size: -; j_call: TRBJ2-1; cdr3_aa: CASSEIPGLAVNEQFF; cdr3_nt: TGTGCCAGCAGCGAAATACCGGGACTAGCAGTCAATGAGCAGTTCTTC